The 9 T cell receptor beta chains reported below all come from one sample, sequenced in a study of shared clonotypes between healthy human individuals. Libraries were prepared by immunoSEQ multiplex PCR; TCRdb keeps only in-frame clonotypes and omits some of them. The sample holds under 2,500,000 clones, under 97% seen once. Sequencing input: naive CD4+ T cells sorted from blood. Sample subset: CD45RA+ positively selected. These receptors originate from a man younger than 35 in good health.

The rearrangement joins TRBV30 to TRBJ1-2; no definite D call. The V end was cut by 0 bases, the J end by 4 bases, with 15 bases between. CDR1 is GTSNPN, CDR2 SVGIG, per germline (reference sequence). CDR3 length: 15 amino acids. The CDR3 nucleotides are TGTGCCTGGAGTGTCCCCCTGCCGGGAGCCTATGGCTACACCTTC. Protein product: CAWSVPLPGAYGYTF.

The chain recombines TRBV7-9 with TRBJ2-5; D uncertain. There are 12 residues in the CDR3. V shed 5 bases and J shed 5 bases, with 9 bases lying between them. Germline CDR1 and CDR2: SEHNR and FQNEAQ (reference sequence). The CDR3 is CASSLPLETQYF. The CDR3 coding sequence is TGTGCCAGCAGCCTACCTTTGGAGACCCAGTACTTC. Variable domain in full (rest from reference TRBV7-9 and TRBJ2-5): DTGVSQNPRHKITKRGQNVTFRCDPISEHNRLYWYRQTLGQGPEFLTYFQNEAQLEKSRLLSDRFSAERPKGSFSTLEIQRTEQGDSAMYLCASSLPLETQYFGPGTRLLVL.

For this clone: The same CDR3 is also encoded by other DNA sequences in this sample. The CDR3 DNA reads as TGTGCCAGCAGCGTAGAGACGGATACGCAGTATTTT. The encoded protein is CASSVETDTQYF. J is TRBJ2-3 and V is TRBV9; D is undetermined. Germline V gene lookup returns CDR1 SGDLS and CDR2 YYNGEE. V was cut by 0 bases and J by 6 bases, with 5 bases left in between. The CDR3 totals 12 residues.

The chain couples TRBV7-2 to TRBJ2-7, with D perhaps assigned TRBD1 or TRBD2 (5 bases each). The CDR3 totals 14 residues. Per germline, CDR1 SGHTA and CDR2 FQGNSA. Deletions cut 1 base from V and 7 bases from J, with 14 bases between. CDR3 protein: CASSLGGPDGEQYF. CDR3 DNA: TGTGCCAGCAGCTTAGGGGGACCTGACGGGGAGCAGTACTTC. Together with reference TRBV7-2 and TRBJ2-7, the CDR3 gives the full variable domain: GAGVSQSPSNKVTEKGKDVELRCDPISGHTALYWYRQSLGQGLEFLIYFQGNSAPDKSGLPSDRFSAERTGGSVSTLTIQRTQQEDSAVYLCASSLGGPDGEQYFGPGTRLTVT.

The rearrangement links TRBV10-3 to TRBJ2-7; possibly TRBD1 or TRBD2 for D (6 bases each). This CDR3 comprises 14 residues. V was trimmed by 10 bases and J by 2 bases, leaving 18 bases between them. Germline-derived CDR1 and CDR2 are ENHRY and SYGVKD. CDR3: CATGGGGSAYEQYF. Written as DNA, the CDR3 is TGTGCCACCGGGGGCGGTGGGTCGGCCTACGAGCAGTACTTC.

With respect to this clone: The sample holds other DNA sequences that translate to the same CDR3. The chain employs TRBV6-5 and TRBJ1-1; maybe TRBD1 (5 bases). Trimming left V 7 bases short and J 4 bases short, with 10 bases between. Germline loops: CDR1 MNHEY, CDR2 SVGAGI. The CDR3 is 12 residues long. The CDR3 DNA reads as TGTGCCAGCACCAGGAGGGGCACTGAAGCTTTCTTT. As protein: CASTRRGTEAFF.

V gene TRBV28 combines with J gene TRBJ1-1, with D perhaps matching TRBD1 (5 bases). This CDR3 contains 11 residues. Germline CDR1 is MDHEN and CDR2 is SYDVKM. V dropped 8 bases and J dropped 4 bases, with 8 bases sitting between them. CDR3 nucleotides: TGTGCCAGCGGGACGGGCACTGAAGCTTTCTTT. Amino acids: CASGTGTEAFF.

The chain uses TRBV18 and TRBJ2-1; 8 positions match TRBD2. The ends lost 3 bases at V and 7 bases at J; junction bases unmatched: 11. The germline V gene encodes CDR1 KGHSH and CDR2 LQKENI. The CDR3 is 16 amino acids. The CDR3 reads CASSPRGSGDSNEQFF. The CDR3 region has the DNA TGTGCCAGCTCACCCCGGGGTAGCGGGGACTCGAATGAGCAGTTCTTC.

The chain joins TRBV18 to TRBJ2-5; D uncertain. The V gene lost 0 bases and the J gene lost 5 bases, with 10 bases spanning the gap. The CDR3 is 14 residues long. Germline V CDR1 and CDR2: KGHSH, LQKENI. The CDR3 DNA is TGTGCCAGCTCACCACCGCCTTTAGGGGAGACCCAGTACTTC. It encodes CASSPPPLGETQYF.